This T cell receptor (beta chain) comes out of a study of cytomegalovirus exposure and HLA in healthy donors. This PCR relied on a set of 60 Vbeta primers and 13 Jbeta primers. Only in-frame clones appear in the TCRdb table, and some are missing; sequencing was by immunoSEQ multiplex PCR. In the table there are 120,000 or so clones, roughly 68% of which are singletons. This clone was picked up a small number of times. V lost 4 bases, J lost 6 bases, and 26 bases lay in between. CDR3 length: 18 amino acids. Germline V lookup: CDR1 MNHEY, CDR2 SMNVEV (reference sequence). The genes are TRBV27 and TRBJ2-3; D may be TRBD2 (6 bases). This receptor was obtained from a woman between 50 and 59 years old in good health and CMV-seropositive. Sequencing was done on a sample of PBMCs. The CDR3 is CASSSITSWGPDWDTQYF. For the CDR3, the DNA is TGTGCCAGCAGTTCGATTACTAGCTGGGGACCCGACTGGGATACGCAGTATTTT.